Listed below are T cell receptor beta chains from one sample, sequenced in a study of blood T cell repertoires in COVID-19. Using immunoSEQ multiplex PCR, the repertoire was profiled, and TCRdb retains in-frame clones only, with some absent. The table includes 300,000 to 450,000 clones, 80% to 90% detected once. Sequenced input: PBMCs or T cells enriched from blood (not recorded which). These receptors were obtained from a man in his forties in a cohort exposed to, infected with or recovered from COVID-19 (not recorded which). Both conserved end residues are part of each CDR3. The order of the fields is CDR3 DNA, CDR3 protein, J gene, clone size, D gene, V gene. D genes are given only for firm matches. The size entry is marked missing in some rows and otherwise reads once, few, many or a size class.

cdr3_nt: TGTGCCAGCAGCCGATCACTAGCGGGAGTATCAGGGGCCAACGTCCTGACTTTC; cdr3_aa: CASSRSLAGVSGANVLTF; j_call: TRBJ2-6; clone_size: .; d_call: TRBD2; v_call: TRBV3-1/TRBV3-2
cdr3_nt: TGCGCCAGCAGCCACGCAGCGAACACCGGGGAGCTGTTTTTT; cdr3_aa: CASSHAANTGELFF; j_call: TRBJ2-2; clone_size: .; d_call: .; v_call: TRBV5-1
cdr3_nt: TGTGCCAGCAGCCCCGGGACAGGGTTTATAGAGCAGTACTTC; cdr3_aa: CASSPGTGFIEQYF; j_call: TRBJ2-7; clone_size: .; d_call: TRBD1; v_call: TRBV28
cdr3_nt: TGCGCCAGCAGGGCAGGGGCAAACACCGGGGAGCTGTTTTTT; cdr3_aa: CASRAGANTGELFF; j_call: TRBJ2-2; clone_size: .; d_call: .; v_call: TRBV10-1
cdr3_nt: TGTGCCTGTGCCTCCGGGACTAGCGGGACCGGGGAGCTGTTTTTT; cdr3_aa: CACASGTSGTGELFF; j_call: TRBJ2-2; clone_size: once; d_call: TRBD2; v_call: TRBV30
cdr3_nt: TGTGCCAGTAGTCCCCGGGACAGTAGGGATACGCAGTATTTT; cdr3_aa: CASSPRDSRDTQYF; j_call: TRBJ2-3; clone_size: .; d_call: TRBD1; v_call: TRBV19
cdr3_nt: TGCGCCAGCAGCATGGGACAGAGGAACGAGCAGTACTTC; cdr3_aa: CASSMGQRNEQYF; j_call: TRBJ2-7; clone_size: .; d_call: TRBD1; v_call: TRBV10-1
cdr3_nt: TGTGCCAGCAGTGGAGAGACAGGGAGCTCCTACGAGCAGTACTTC; cdr3_aa: CASSGETGSSYEQYF; j_call: TRBJ2-7; clone_size: .; d_call: TRBD1; v_call: TRBV28
cdr3_nt: TGTGCCAGCAGCCAAGATTATTTCAGGGGGACTGAAGCTTTCTTT; cdr3_aa: CASSQDYFRGTEAFF; j_call: TRBJ1-1; clone_size: .; d_call: TRBD1; v_call: TRBV3-1/TRBV3-2
cdr3_nt: TGTGCCAGCAGCCAGGGTATTAATGAAAAACTGTTTTTT; cdr3_aa: CASSQGINEKLFF; j_call: TRBJ1-4; clone_size: .; d_call: .; v_call: TRBV28
cdr3_nt: TGTGCCAGCAGCCGGCGCCGGGACAGGGGCGGTTACGAGCAGTACTTC; cdr3_aa: CASSRRRDRGGYEQYF; j_call: TRBJ2-7; clone_size: .; d_call: TRBD1; v_call: TRBV3-1/TRBV3-2
cdr3_nt: TGTGCCACCAGTGATCCCCACAGGGGCTCTGGGGCCAACGTCCTGACTTTC; cdr3_aa: CATSDPHRGSGANVLTF; j_call: TRBJ2-6; clone_size: .; d_call: TRBD1; v_call: TRBV24-1
cdr3_nt: TGTGCCAGCAGTTACCGAGCGGGAGGGCCAAACTTC; cdr3_aa: CASSYRAGGPNF; j_call: TRBJ2-7; clone_size: .; d_call: TRBD2; v_call: TRBV6-2/TRBV6-3
cdr3_nt: TGTGCCTGGGGGGGACAGGGGGATCAGCCCCAGCATTTT; cdr3_aa: CAWGGQGDQPQHF; j_call: TRBJ1-5; clone_size: .; d_call: TRBD1; v_call: TRBV30
cdr3_nt: TGCAGCGTTGACGGGGGAACTAATGAAAAACTGTTTTTT; cdr3_aa: CSVDGGTNEKLFF; j_call: TRBJ1-4; clone_size: .; d_call: .; v_call: TRBV29-1
cdr3_nt: TGTGCCACGGACAGGGCTGGGGCCAACGTCCTGACTTTC; cdr3_aa: CATDRAGANVLTF; j_call: TRBJ2-6; clone_size: few; d_call: TRBD1; v_call: TRBV15
cdr3_nt: TGTGCCAGCAGCTTAACACTACAAGAGACCCAGTACTTC; cdr3_aa: CASSLTLQETQYF; j_call: TRBJ2-5; clone_size: .; d_call: .; v_call: TRBV7-9
cdr3_nt: TGCGCCAGCAGCTTGGGGTCTAGCGGGAGCGTGGAGACCCAGTACTTC; cdr3_aa: CASSLGSSGSVETQYF; j_call: TRBJ2-5; clone_size: few; d_call: TRBD2; v_call: TRBV5-1
cdr3_nt: TGTGCCAGCAGCGTAGAGGGACAGCCCAACTACGAGCAGTACTTC; cdr3_aa: CASSVEGQPNYEQYF; j_call: TRBJ2-7; clone_size: .; d_call: TRBD1; v_call: TRBV9
cdr3_nt: TGTGCTAGTGGTCCCGGGACTAGCGGGAACAATGAGCAGTTCTTC; cdr3_aa: CASGPGTSGNNEQFF; j_call: TRBJ2-1; clone_size: .; d_call: TRBD2; v_call: TRBV12-5
cdr3_nt: TGCAGCGTGCGTATTACCGGGGAGCTGTTTTTT; cdr3_aa: CSVRITGELFF; j_call: TRBJ2-2; clone_size: few; d_call: .; v_call: TRBV29-1
cdr3_nt: TGTGCCTGGAGTACGAGCAAAGAGACCCAGTACTTC; cdr3_aa: CAWSTSKETQYF; j_call: TRBJ2-5; clone_size: .; d_call: .; v_call: TRBV30
cdr3_nt: TGTGCCAGCTCATACGGGGTAACGGACACTGAAGCTTTCTTT; cdr3_aa: CASSYGVTDTEAFF; j_call: TRBJ1-1; clone_size: once; d_call: .; v_call: TRBV18
cdr3_nt: TGTGCCAGCTCACTTTACAGGGGTGCGAACTATGGCTACACCTTC; cdr3_aa: CASSLYRGANYGYTF; j_call: TRBJ1-2; clone_size: .; d_call: TRBD1; v_call: TRBV18
cdr3_nt: TGTGCCAGCAGCTCTGGCGGGAGCAGATCCTACAATGAGCAGTTCTTC; cdr3_aa: CASSSGGSRSYNEQFF; j_call: TRBJ2-1; clone_size: .; d_call: TRBD2; v_call: TRBV5-4
cdr3_nt: TGTGCCAGCTCACCAAGACAGGGGCCTAACTACGAGCAGTACTTC; cdr3_aa: CASSPRQGPNYEQYF; j_call: TRBJ2-7; clone_size: .; d_call: TRBD1; v_call: TRBV18
cdr3_nt: TGTGCCAGCACCGGAGGGCCAAATGAGCAGTTCTTC; cdr3_aa: CASTGGPNEQFF; j_call: TRBJ2-1; clone_size: .; d_call: .; v_call: TRBV5-4
cdr3_nt: TGTGCCAGCAGCTTGGGGGGCCTTAGCGGGAGGAACACCGGGGAGCTGTTTTTT; cdr3_aa: CASSLGGLSGRNTGELFF; j_call: TRBJ2-2; clone_size: .; d_call: TRBD2; v_call: TRBV5-4
cdr3_nt: TGTGCCATCAGTGGGAGCCAGGGGAGTGAAAAACTGTTTTTT; cdr3_aa: CAISGSQGSEKLFF; j_call: TRBJ1-4; clone_size: .; d_call: .; v_call: TRBV10-3
cdr3_nt: TGTGCCAGCACCAATACAGGGGCCAAAAACATTCAGTACTTC; cdr3_aa: CASTNTGAKNIQYF; j_call: TRBJ2-4; clone_size: .; d_call: .; v_call: TRBV3-1/TRBV3-2
cdr3_nt: TGCGCCAGCAGCTTGTTCTCGGTAGCGGGTACCACCGGGGAGCTGTTTTTT; cdr3_aa: CASSLFSVAGTTGELFF; j_call: TRBJ2-2; clone_size: .; d_call: TRBD2; v_call: TRBV5-1
cdr3_nt: TGTGCCAGCAGCCAACGCGGACAGGGGCCCGAGCAGTACTTC; cdr3_aa: CASSQRGQGPEQYF; j_call: TRBJ2-7; clone_size: few; d_call: TRBD1; v_call: TRBV3-1/TRBV3-2
cdr3_nt: TGTGCCACCAGCAGAGATAGGAACAGGGGCAATGAGCAGTTCTTC; cdr3_aa: CATSRDRNRGNEQFF; j_call: TRBJ2-1; clone_size: few; d_call: TRBD1; v_call: TRBV15
cdr3_nt: TGTGCCAGTAGGGTGGGGGGCTACAATGAGCAGTTCTTC; cdr3_aa: CASRVGGYNEQFF; j_call: TRBJ2-1; clone_size: .; d_call: .; v_call: TRBV19
cdr3_nt: TGTGCCAGCAGTTTACCCTTCATTGGAGGGAATGAGCAGTTCTTC; cdr3_aa: CASSLPFIGGNEQFF; j_call: TRBJ2-1; clone_size: .; d_call: .; v_call: TRBV28
cdr3_nt: TGTGCCAGCATCGGACAGGAGATGAAGCAGTACTTC; cdr3_aa: CASIGQEMKQYF; j_call: TRBJ2-7; clone_size: .; d_call: TRBD1; v_call: TRBV28
cdr3_nt: TGTGCCACCAGTGCAGGGGGCTCCTACGAGCAGTACTTC; cdr3_aa: CATSAGGSYEQYF; j_call: TRBJ2-7; clone_size: .; d_call: TRBD1; v_call: TRBV24-1
cdr3_nt: TGTGCCAGCAGTTACCAGGGGGCTGCGTACAATGAGCAGTTCTTC; cdr3_aa: CASSYQGAAYNEQFF; j_call: TRBJ2-1; clone_size: .; d_call: TRBD1; v_call: TRBV27
cdr3_nt: TGCGCCAGCAGCCAAGAAGGGGCAGATACGCAGTATTTT; cdr3_aa: CASSQEGADTQYF; j_call: TRBJ2-3; clone_size: many; d_call: .; v_call: TRBV4-1
cdr3_nt: TGTGCCAGCTCACCACGAACAGGCAACTCTGGAAACACCATATATTTT; cdr3_aa: CASSPRTGNSGNTIYF; j_call: TRBJ1-3; clone_size: .; d_call: .; v_call: TRBV18
cdr3_nt: TGCGCCAGCAGGGGGGACTATTACAATGAGCAGTTCTTC; cdr3_aa: CASRGDYYNEQFF; j_call: TRBJ2-1; clone_size: .; d_call: TRBD2; v_call: TRBV10-2
cdr3_nt: TGTGCCAGTAGTATAGCTCCCGGACAGCGGCCCATTCAGTACTTC; cdr3_aa: CASSIAPGQRPIQYF; j_call: TRBJ2-4; clone_size: .; d_call: .; v_call: TRBV19
cdr3_nt: TGCAGTGCTGGGGGCGATACGCAGTATTTT; cdr3_aa: CSAGGDTQYF; j_call: TRBJ2-3; clone_size: .; d_call: .; v_call: TRBV20-1
cdr3_nt: TGTGCCAGCAGCTTACTGGGGCGTAATGAAAAACTGTTTTTT; cdr3_aa: CASSLLGRNEKLFF; j_call: TRBJ1-4; clone_size: .; d_call: .; v_call: TRBV14
cdr3_nt: TGTGCCAGCACCCTAGGCCATAGCTCCTACAATGAGCAGTTCTTC; cdr3_aa: CASTLGHSSYNEQFF; j_call: TRBJ2-1; clone_size: few; d_call: .; v_call: TRBV11-2
cdr3_nt: TGTGCCAGTAGTATCCGTTCGGACAGGGGGGCTGAAGCTTTCTTT; cdr3_aa: CASSIRSDRGAEAFF; j_call: TRBJ1-1; clone_size: .; d_call: TRBD1; v_call: TRBV19
cdr3_nt: TGCGCCAGCAGTGAGCCGCGGACAGGTGCCCCAAACACCATATATTTT; cdr3_aa: CASSEPRTGAPNTIYF; j_call: TRBJ1-3; clone_size: .; d_call: TRBD1; v_call: TRBV10-2
cdr3_nt: TGTGCCAGCAGTTTCCAGGGGGTTGGCAATCAGCCCCAGCATTTT; cdr3_aa: CASSFQGVGNQPQHF; j_call: TRBJ1-5; clone_size: .; d_call: TRBD1; v_call: TRBV6-5
cdr3_nt: TGTGCCAGCAGTTTATATCAGGGGCTGGAAGCTTTCTTT; cdr3_aa: CASSLYQGLEAFF; j_call: TRBJ1-1; clone_size: .; d_call: .; v_call: TRBV27
cdr3_nt: TGTGCCAGCAGTCGACAGGCGGCCCAGCCCCAGCATTTT; cdr3_aa: CASSRQAAQPQHF; j_call: TRBJ1-5; clone_size: .; d_call: .; v_call: TRBV27
cdr3_nt: TGTGCCAGCAGTTTGTTACTAGCGGGAGCCCGCTCCTACAATGAGCAGTTCTTC; cdr3_aa: CASSLLLAGARSYNEQFF; j_call: TRBJ2-1; clone_size: .; d_call: TRBD2; v_call: TRBV27
cdr3_nt: TGCGCCAGCAGCAAGACAGGGGAGAACACCGGGGAGCTGTTTTTT; cdr3_aa: CASSKTGENTGELFF; j_call: TRBJ2-2; clone_size: .; d_call: TRBD1; v_call: TRBV5-1
cdr3_nt: TGTGCCAGCAGCCTGGGGGGGAGCGGAAACGAGCAGTACTTC; cdr3_aa: CASSLGGSGNEQYF; j_call: TRBJ2-7; clone_size: .; d_call: TRBD2; v_call: TRBV3-1/TRBV3-2
cdr3_nt: TGTGCCAGCAGTTCTCAGGGTTACAATGAGCAGTTCTTC; cdr3_aa: CASSSQGYNEQFF; j_call: TRBJ2-1; clone_size: .; d_call: .; v_call: TRBV5-4
cdr3_nt: TGCAGCGTTGCGGGACAGGCGGTAAGGGAGCAGTACTTC; cdr3_aa: CSVAGQAVREQYF; j_call: TRBJ2-7; clone_size: .; d_call: TRBD1; v_call: TRBV29-1
cdr3_nt: TGTGCCACGCGGACGCTTGACAGATACTACAATGAGCAGTTCTTC; cdr3_aa: CATRTLDRYYNEQFF; j_call: TRBJ2-1; clone_size: .; d_call: .; v_call: TRBV24-1
cdr3_nt: TGTGCCAGCAGCCAAGCCGGACAGGGATCCTACGAGCAGTACTTC; cdr3_aa: CASSQAGQGSYEQYF; j_call: TRBJ2-7; clone_size: .; d_call: TRBD1; v_call: TRBV3-1/TRBV3-2
cdr3_nt: TGTGCCAGTAGTATAGTTGTCACAGGGACAAGCGAGCAGTACTTC; cdr3_aa: CASSIVVTGTSEQYF; j_call: TRBJ2-7; clone_size: once; d_call: .; v_call: TRBV19